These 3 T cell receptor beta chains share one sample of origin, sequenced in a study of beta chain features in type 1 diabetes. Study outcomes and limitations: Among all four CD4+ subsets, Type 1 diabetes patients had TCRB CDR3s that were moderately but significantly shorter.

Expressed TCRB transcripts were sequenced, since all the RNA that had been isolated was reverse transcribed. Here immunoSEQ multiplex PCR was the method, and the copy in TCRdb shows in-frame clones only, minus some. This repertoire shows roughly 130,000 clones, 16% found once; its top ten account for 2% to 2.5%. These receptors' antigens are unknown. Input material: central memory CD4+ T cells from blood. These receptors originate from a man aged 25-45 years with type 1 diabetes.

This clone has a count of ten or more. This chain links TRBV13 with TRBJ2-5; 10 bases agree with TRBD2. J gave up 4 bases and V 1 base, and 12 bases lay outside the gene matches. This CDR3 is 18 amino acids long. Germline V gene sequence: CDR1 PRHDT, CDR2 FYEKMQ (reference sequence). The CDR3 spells CASSLERSGGTVGETQYF. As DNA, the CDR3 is TGTGCCAGCAGCTTAGAGCGTAGCGGGGGGACGGTCGGAGAGACCCAGTACTTC.

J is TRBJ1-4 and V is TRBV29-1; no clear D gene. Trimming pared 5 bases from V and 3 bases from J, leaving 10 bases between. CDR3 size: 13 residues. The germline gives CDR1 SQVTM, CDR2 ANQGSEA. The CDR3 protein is CSVSRASNEKLFF. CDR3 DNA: TGCAGCGTTAGCCGGGCCTCTAATGAAAAACTGTTTTTT. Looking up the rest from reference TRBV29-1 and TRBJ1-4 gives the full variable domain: SAVISQKPSRDICQRGTSLTIQCQVDSQVTMMFWYRQQPGQSLTLIATANQGSEATYESGFVIDKFPISRPNLTFSTLTVSNMSPEDSSIYLCSVSRASNEKLFFGSGTQLSVL.

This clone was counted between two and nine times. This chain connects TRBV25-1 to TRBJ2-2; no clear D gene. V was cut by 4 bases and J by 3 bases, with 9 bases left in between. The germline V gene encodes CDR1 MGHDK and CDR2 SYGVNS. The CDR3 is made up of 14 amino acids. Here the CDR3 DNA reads TGTGCCAGCAGTGCCCAGGAATACACCGGGGAGCTGTTTTTT. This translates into CASSAQEYTGELFF.